This TCR beta chain comes out of a study of shared clonotypes between healthy human individuals (dated by TCRdb to the early 2020s). Regarding the study in general: A few men and a couple of women, aged 18 to 49 years, made up the cohort. For each donor, three plates each were used for CD4 naive and CD4 memory, two plates were used for CD8 naive, and one plate was used for CD8 memory. To estimate repertoire size and how much clonotype sharing occurs between individuals, the study deeply sequenced the blood TCR repertoires of several healthy adults. Different laboratories and diverse techniques were used to prepare libraries and sequence TCR repertoires, to increase sequencing depth and limit assay-specific biases. Between about 0.85 and 9.5 billion PBMCs per donor were obtained by leukapheresis.

The table lists this clone with a count of one. The clone's antigen remains unknown. No per-base quality is available; no much larger clone lies one base away. The donors were healthy, HIV-negative adults with no recently reported acute infections or vaccinations. Every donor was a Caucasian adult residing in Nashville, Tennessee, USA. CD4+ T cells were enriched through magnetic negative selection, after which naive cells were positively selected on CD45RA and the remaining negative fraction served as the memory subset. After blood collection by leukapheresis, PBMCs were isolated using Ficoll-Histopaque density gradient centrifugation and then cryopreserved in the vapor phase of liquid nitrogen. Analytical flow cytometry was used to check the purity and quantity of every magnetically sorted T cell population. Genomic DNA was isolated from every sorted fraction and measured by UV absorbance on a Nanodrop 2000c.

The germline V gene (reference sequence) sets CDR1 to SEHNR and CDR2 to FQNEAQ. The cysteine opens and the phenylalanine closes a CDR3 of 16 amino acids. The sequence is cut down to CDR3 DNA, 48 bases in frame from base 1. The trim is 5 bases for V and 7 bases for J, with a gap of 24 bases between the germline ends. Using the deep immunoSEQ assay, multiplex PCR amplified TCR CDR3 regions from genomic DNA. Extracted genomic DNA from each cell subset was distributed evenly across all wells of several immunoSEQ 96-well plates, and each plate was treated as a replicate. For sorted subsets, 200 to 250 ng of genomic DNA, equivalent to roughly 33,000 T cell genomes, went into each replicate PCR. Purified libraries were measured with a Qubit 3.0 fluorometer, size-checked on a Bioanalyzer 2100, and measured again with the KAPA Library Quantification kit. A separate single-read 150-cycle Illumina NextSeq 550 flow cell was used to sequence each immunoSEQ 96-well plate. As for how the authors treated the data: Because the immunoSEQ output included only junctional sequences and no quality scores, the filtering could not be the same as the filtering used for full-length reads. To assign V/J genes and CDR3, sequences were annotated using PyIR, a Python wrapper for IgBLAST v1.9, with IMGT germline references. Reads with weak V/J assignments (E-value above 1e-6), missing CDR3, stop codons, out-of-frame junctions, or ambiguous translated residues were removed. V3J clonotypes were defined as sequences sharing an identical inferred V gene, J gene, and CDR3 amino acid sequence. To compute the percentage overlap between repertoires, the number of shared unique clonotypes was divided by the size of the smaller repertoire. Repertoire richness was assessed with RTK rarefaction, the Chao1 estimator, and Recon v2.1 estimates of unobserved clonotypes. Generation probabilities for all TCRbeta clonotypes obtained by the gDNA method from a handful of donors were computed using OLGA. The source is immuneACCESS, and TCRdb retained only in-frame sequences with V and J called. Part of the clones is not carried over; for the studies checked, unresolved V genes explain less than half of this, and the remainder is unexplained. V and J calls and clone size follow that table, whereas D and trimming were derived from the DNA. Present in this sample are some 2,500,000 clones, 85% to 95% of which were seen just once. Of the sample, approximately 0.41% is held by the ten largest clones.

What the work shows at the level of the full study, not this receptor alone: Sampling was limited to blood, and TCR repertoires in tissue likely differ from TCR repertoires in blood. Naive subsets generally had larger estimated clonotype richness than memory subsets did. Compared with non-shared clonotypes, clonotypes shared by all four sorted-subset donors had higher generation probabilities. Even with the large sequencing depth, rarefaction of the sorted-subset datasets indicated that sequencing was incomplete. About 5% of naive CD4, around 3.6% of naive CD8, approximately 2.2% of memory CD4, and about 0.4% of memory CD8 clonotypes were shared across several donors. Pairwise subsampling led to the expectation that sequencing depth would affect the degree of clonotype sharing among donors. Because the study included only a small number of donors, the genetic and exposure-history diversity represented was limited.

The receptor was derived from a man between 18 and 35 years old in good health. Some clones in this sample may be carry-over from other donors' samples. The rearrangement combines TRBV7-9 with TRBJ2-7, with the D gene too uncertain to name. Sample: naive CD4+ T cells from PBMCs. The meaning of the sample's cell subset or site label: CD45RA+ positively selected. The DNA reads TGTGCCAGCAGCCCCGTTACTCTCAGGCCCTCCGGGGAGCAGTACTTC. It codes for CASSPVTLRPSGEQYF. Where the CDR3 stops, the reference TRBV7-9 and TRBJ2-7 genes take over; the full variable domain is DTGVSQNPRHKITKRGQNVTFRCDPISEHNRLYWYRQTLGQGPEFLTYFQNEAQLEKSRLLSDRFSAERPKGSFSTLEIQRTEQGDSAMYLCASSPVTLRPSGEQYFGPGTRLTVT.